This T cell receptor beta chain originates from a study of blood T cell repertoires in COVID-19. The repertoire was sequenced with immunoSEQ multiplex PCR; TCRdb's copy has only in-frame clones and lacks some. The table has 45,000 to 55,000 clones, around 72% seen once. This clone was seen repeatedly, ten times or more. V was cut by 6 bases and J by 5 bases, with 5 bases left in between. This CDR3 is 12 amino acids long. Germline CDR1 and CDR2: SNHLY and FYNNEI. Sequencing was done on a sample of peripheral blood. This sequence was found in a human donor with active or convalescent COVID-19. The donor label of this sample is uncertain. V usage is TRBV2 and J usage is TRBJ1-6; D unclear. CDR3 in amino acids: CASRADNSPLHF. The CDR3 nucleotides are TGTGCCAGCAGGGCCGATAATTCACCCCTCCACTTT.